These T cell receptor beta chains were read from a single sample in a study of blood T cell repertoires in COVID-19. Here immunoSEQ multiplex PCR was the method, and the copy in TCRdb shows in-frame clones only, minus some. In the table there are 60,000 or so clones, around 87% of which are singletons. What was sequenced was peripheral blood. The receptors stem from a man aged 60 to 69 with active COVID-19. The CDR3 runs from the conserved cysteine through the conserved F or W. A D gene is named only where the DNA matches it firmly. Expanded clones are given a class, and other clones once, few, many or no size at all.

>once|TRBV25-1|-|TRBJ2-7
CASRRTYEQYF
TGTGCCAGCAGGAGGACCTACGAGCAGTACTTC
>-|TRBV24-1|-|TRBJ1-5
CATSVRDQGPQHF
TGTGCCACCAGTGTACGCGATCAGGGGCCCCAGCATTTT
>-|TRBV10-3|-|TRBJ1-5
CAISGQAGQPQHF
TGTGCCATCAGTGGACAGGCGGGTCAGCCCCAGCATTTT
>-|TRBV15|-|TRBJ2-2
CATSRLAGELFF
TGTGCCACCAGCAGGTTAGCCGGGGAGCTGTTTTTT
>few|TRBV11-2|TRBD1|TRBJ1-6
CASSLEGTGNNSPLHF
TGTGCCAGCAGCTTAGAAGGGACAGGGAATAATTCACCCCTCCACTTT
>-|TRBV15|-|TRBJ2-7
CATTSAPNYEQYF
TGTGCCACCACGAGTGCTCCGAACTACGAGCAGTACTTC
>-|TRBV11-2|TRBD1|TRBJ2-5
CASSRANRGVEKTQYF
TGTGCCAGCAGCCGGGCCAACAGGGGGGTCGAGAAGACCCAGTACTTC
>once|TRBV5-8|-|TRBJ1-1
CASSLVWGGYTEAFF
TGTGCCAGCAGCTTGGTATGGGGGGGATACACTGAAGCTTTCTTT
>-|TRBV28|-|TRBJ1-2
CASTRGGIDGYTF
TGTGCCAGCACCCGGGGGGGAATAGATGGCTACACCTTC
>few|TRBV5-1|TRBD1|TRBJ1-2
CASSSQTGGYGYTF
TGCGCCAGCAGCTCCCAGACAGGGGGCTATGGCTACACCTTC
>-|TRBV6-4|TRBD1|TRBJ2-7
CASNPQGGNEQYF
TGTGCCAGCAATCCACAGGGGGGCAACGAGCAGTACTTC
>-|TRBV7-7|-|TRBJ2-7
CASSKTTGNYEQYF
TGTGCTAGCAGCAAAACGACAGGCAACTACGAGCAGTACTTC
>-|TRBV5-4|-|TRBJ2-2
CASSLVDTNTGELFF
TGTGCCAGCAGCTTGGTGGACACCAACACCGGGGAGCTGTTTTTT
>-|TRBV7-9|-|TRBJ2-2
CASSLGLRSSRVRTGELFF
TGTGCCAGCAGCTTAGGTCTGAGGTCCTCCCGAGTTCGCACCGGGGAGCTGTTTTTT
>-|TRBV6-1|-|TRBJ2-1
CASSEGAVSYNEQFF
TGTGCCAGCAGTGAAGGAGCGGTCTCCTACAATGAGCAGTTCTTC
>-|TRBV19|-|TRBJ1-5
CASSIIGVNQPQHF
TGTGCCAGTAGTATTATCGGAGTCAATCAGCCCCAGCATTTT
>-|TRBV6-5|-|TRBJ2-7
CASSLTRIQFDEQYF
TGTGCCAGCAGCCTTACCCGAATTCAGTTCGACGAGCAGTACTTC
>-|TRBV29-1|TRBD1|TRBJ1-2
CGGEGAPGSGYTF
TGCGGCGGTGAGGGGGCCCCTGGAAGCGGCTACACCTTC
>-|TRBV24-1|-|TRBJ2-1
CATNMGNRVNNEQFF
TGTGCCACCAACATGGGGAACAGGGTGAACAATGAGCAGTTCTTC
>-|TRBV6-5|-|TRBJ1-1
CASSPFDRLGTEAFF
TGTGCCAGCAGTCCATTCGACAGGTTGGGGACTGAAGCTTTCTTT
>-|TRBV9|-|TRBJ2-7
CASSVDRGTFNEQYF
TGTGCCAGCAGCGTAGATCGGGGGACCTTCAACGAGCAGTACTTC
>-|TRBV7-9|TRBD1|TRBJ2-5
CASSRLDRGPQETQYF
TGTGCCAGCAGCAGACTGGACAGGGGACCCCAAGAGACCCAGTACTTC
>-|TRBV19|TRBD1|TRBJ1-6
CASRTYEGTVYGSPLHF
TGTGCCAGTAGAACTTACGAAGGGACAGTTTATGGTTCACCCCTCCACTTT
>-|TRBV29-1|-|TRBJ2-3
CSVATRATDTQYF
TGCAGCGTTGCGACAAGAGCCACAGATACGCAGTATTTT
>-|TRBV29-1|-|TRBJ1-2
CSVGLGGDYGYTF
TGCAGCGTTGGGCTGGGGGGAGACTATGGCTACACCTTC
>-|TRBV7-6|TRBD2|TRBJ2-5
CASSLSGLAGLETQYF
TGTGCCAGCAGCTTGTCGGGACTAGCGGGTTTAGAGACCCAGTACTTC
>-|TRBV11-1|TRBD2|TRBJ2-1
CASSQGGLAGDNEQFF
TGTGCCAGCAGCCAGGGGGGGCTAGCGGGAGACAATGAGCAGTTCTTC
>-|TRBV30|-|TRBJ2-7
CAWSVQDSPYF
TGTGCCTGGAGTGTACAGGACAGCCCGTACTTC
>-|TRBV7-2|-|TRBJ2-7
CASSSPGGGATYEQYF
TGTGCCAGCAGCTCACCCGGTGGCGGGGCTACCTACGAGCAGTACTTC
>-|TRBV4-2|TRBD2|TRBJ2-7
CASSQEGTSGSYEQYF
TGTGCCAGCAGCCAAGAAGGGACTAGCGGATCCTACGAGCAGTACTTC
>-|TRBV29-1|-|TRBJ1-3
CSVEDLGARNTIYF
TGCAGCGTTGAAGATCTAGGGGCCAGAAACACCATATATTTT
>-|TRBV10-2|-|TRBJ1-5
CASSTRQFNQPQHF
TGCGCCAGCAGCACTAGGCAGTTCAATCAGCCCCAGCATTTT
>-|TRBV11-2|-|TRBJ2-7
CASRTTALSSYEQYF
TGTGCCAGCAGAACGACAGCGCTTAGCTCCTACGAGCAGTACTTC
>-|TRBV7-3|-|TRBJ2-3
CASKGPGSDTQYF
TGTGCCAGCAAGGGGCCGGGCTCAGATACGCAGTATTTT
>-|TRBV6-1|TRBD2|TRBJ2-3
CASSVQLAGDTDTQYF
TGTGCCAGCAGTGTACAACTAGCGGGAGACACAGATACGCAGTATTTT
>-|TRBV4-2|TRBD2|TRBJ2-1
CASSLGLAGGRIINEQFF
TGTGCCAGCAGCCTAGGACTAGCGGGGGGGCGAATTATTAATGAGCAGTTCTTC